A selection of T cell receptor beta chains follows, all from one sample in a study of regulatory T cells in long-lasting Graves disease. TCRdb re-called the multiplex PCR reads with MiXCR, one entry per CDR3 protein. The sample contains 200,000 to 250,000 distinct CDR3 sequences, roughly a fifth of which appear only once. Here the sequenced sample was peripheral blood mononuclear cells (PBMCs), taken at new diagnosis, from a patient treated with antithyroid drugs. These receptors were taken from a female donor with Graves disease. The conserved cysteine and the conserved F or W are not part of the CDR3 here.

V | CDR3
TRBV19 | ASRSGRLAKNIQY
TRBV7-3 | ASSQPGVAGMNEQF
TRBV27 | ASSPQGRDTIY
TRBV4-3 | ASSQDYGTYEQY
TRBV4-2 | ASSQEAGRQETQY
TRBV24-1 | ATSQDSAAGTGRSNQY
TRBV24-1 | ATSDGTRTGSYEQY
TRBV19 | ASTGGQVNEKLF
TRBV7-2 | ASSLALAGVQSRGTDTQY
TRBV7-9 | ASRPSRRGGNEQF
TRBV3-1 | ASSQSPTQETQY
TRBV11-2 | ASSLVVGSWTDTQY
TRBV29-1 | SVRTGARSSYNEQF
TRBV5-1 | ASSLTWTSPYEQY